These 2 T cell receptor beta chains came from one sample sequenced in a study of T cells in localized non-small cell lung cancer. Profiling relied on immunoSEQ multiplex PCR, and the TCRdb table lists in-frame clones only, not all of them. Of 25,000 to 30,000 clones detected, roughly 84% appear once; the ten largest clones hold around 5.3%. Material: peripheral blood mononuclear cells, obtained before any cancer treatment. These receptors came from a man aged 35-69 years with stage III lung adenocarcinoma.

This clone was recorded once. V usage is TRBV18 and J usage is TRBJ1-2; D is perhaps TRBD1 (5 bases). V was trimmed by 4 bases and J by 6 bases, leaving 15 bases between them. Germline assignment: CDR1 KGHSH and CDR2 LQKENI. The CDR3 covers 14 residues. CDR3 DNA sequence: TGTGCCAGCTCACTCAGGGAGGGTGAGAATGGCTACACCTTC. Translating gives CASSLREGENGYTF. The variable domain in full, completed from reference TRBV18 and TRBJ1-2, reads NAGVMQNPRHLVRRRGQEARLRCSPMKGHSHVYWYRQLPEEGLKFMVYLQKENIIDESGMPKERFSAEFPKEGPSILRIQQVVRGDSAAYFCASSLREGENGYTFGSGTRLTVV.

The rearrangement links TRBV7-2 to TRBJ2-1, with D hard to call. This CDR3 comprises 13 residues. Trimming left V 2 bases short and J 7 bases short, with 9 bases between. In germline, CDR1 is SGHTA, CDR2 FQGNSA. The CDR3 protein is CASSLTRLNEQFF. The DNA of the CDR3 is TGTGCCAGCAGCTTAACAAGGTTAAATGAGCAGTTCTTC. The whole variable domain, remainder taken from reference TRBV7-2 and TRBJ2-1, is GAGVSQSPSNKVTEKGKDVELRCDPISGHTALYWYRQSLGQGLEFLIYFQGNSAPDKSGLPSDRFSAERTGGSVSTLTIQRTQQEDSAVYLCASSLTRLNEQFFGPGTRLTVL.